This T cell receptor (beta chain) was captured in a study of T cells in women clearing cervical HPV infection. As for the study in general: Women with histologically confirmed HPV16-related CIN3 or worse, 2 with invasive cancer, served as cases. No precancer developed; the control's incident HPV16 infection cleared within 12 months.

On this clone itself: The antigen remains unidentified. The read stops 3 residues short of the end of the CDR3; the missing end is completed from the germline J gene.

Looked up from germline, CDR1 is LNHDA and CDR2 is SQIVND (reference sequence). The CDR3 runs 14 residues. Study results and limitations: Cases carried less TRBV6-7 than controls: about 0.1% versus 0.15%.

Measured with immunoSEQ multiplex PCR; TCRdb has only the in-frame clones, and not every one. Its listing shows 30,000 or so clones. All donors had a single incident cervical HPV16 infection, not prevalent. Input material: blood buffy coat. This clonotype was obtained from a woman between 18 and 75 years old with a cervical HPV16 infection that either progressed to CIN3+ or cleared (not recorded which). This chain joins TRBV19 and TRBJ1-2; D gene unclear. The sequenced part of the CDR3 DNA is TGTGCCAGTAGTCCAGCGGGAGGGTTAGATACC. Translation gives CASSPAGGLDT. The entire CDR3 sequence reads CASSPAGGLDTYTF.